This paragraph covers one T cell receptor (beta chain) sequence. The CDR3 totals 14 residues. From germline, CDR1 is LNHDA and CDR2 SQIVND (reference sequence). V lost 8 bases to trimming and J lost 3 bases; unmatched junction nucleotides: 8. All recovered Cohort 3 donors got two negative PCRs, got clearance, or saw symptom resolution. The sample belongs to a study of blood T cell repertoires in COVID-19. As for the study in general: The analysed material was cDNA or gDNA that came from T cells, B-cell-depleted T cells, or PBMCs.

The repertoire was sequenced with immunoSEQ multiplex PCR; TCRdb's copy has only in-frame clones and lacks some. The table includes 350,000 to 550,000 clones, approximately 90% detected once. Sequencing input: PBMCs or T cells enriched from blood (not recorded which). The origin of this receptor is a man aged 25-45 years who had recovered from COVID-19. The chain joins TRBV19 to TRBJ1-2; 8 bases align to TRBD1. This CDR3 is CASRDRGKDYGYTF. The DNA for the CDR3 is TGTGCCAGTCGAGACAGGGGAAAAGACTATGGCTACACCTTC.